The T cell receptor beta chain described here comes from a study of cytomegalovirus exposure and HLA in healthy donors. Germline loops: CDR1 SGHNT, CDR2 YYREEE (reference sequence). Losses at the gene ends were 0 bases for V and 6 bases for J; bases not matched to a gene: 7. This CDR3 has 15 amino acids. PCR used 60 Vbeta primers and 13 Jbeta primers. TCRdb keeps only in-frame clones here, not all; method: immunoSEQ multiplex PCR. Among 150,000 to 250,000 clones listed, 65% to 80% were seen once. The J gene is TRBJ2-3, the V gene TRBV5-4, with 7 bases matching TRBD2. The sequencing input was PBMCs. The source is a woman in her twenties or thirties in good health and CMV-seropositive. The CDR3 is CASSLDPAGEDTQYF. As DNA, the CDR3 is TGTGCCAGCAGCTTGGACCCCGCGGGGGAGGATACGCAGTATTTT.